This is a list of T cell receptor beta chains from one sample in a study of radiotherapy plus CTLA-4 blockade in lung cancer. The assay was immunoSEQ multiplex PCR, and TCRdb's table has in-frame clones only and misses some. The profile covers around 59,000 clones, with around 80% appearing a single time and roughly 4% taken by the ten largest. The source was peripheral blood, collected from a patient treated with radiotherapy plus ipilimumab. Source of these receptors: a human donor with non-small cell lung cancer who had a partial response to radiotherapy plus ipilimumab. CDR3s include the opening cysteine and the closing phenylalanine or tryptophan. A D gene is named only where the DNA matches it firmly. Clone size is stated in some rows and not others, as once, few, many or a class when expanded.

V gene	D gene	clone size	J gene	CDR3 DNA	CDR3 protein
TRBV18	.	few	TRBJ1-5	TGTGCCAGCTCACCACCAGGAGTTTCCAGCAATCAGCCCCAGCATTTT	CASSPPGVSSNQPQHF
TRBV6-5	.	.	TRBJ2-4	TGTGCCAGCAGTAAACAGGGAACGGCCAAAAACATTCAGTACTTC	CASSKQGTAKNIQYF
TRBV11-2	.	.	TRBJ2-7	TGTGCCAGCAGCTCGGCCCCGGGGTCGCAATACGAGCAGTACTTC	CASSSAPGSQYEQYF
TRBV11-1	.	.	TRBJ2-5	TGTGCCAGCAGCTTAGCTAGCAGGGTATTGGAGACCCAGTACTTC	CASSLASRVLETQYF
TRBV19	.	.	TRBJ2-2	TGTGCCAGTAGTCCCCGACTAAACACCGGGGAGCTGTTTTTT	CASSPRLNTGELFF
TRBV4-2	TRBD1	.	TRBJ2-2	TGTGCCAGCAGCCCCGGACAGGTGAACACCGGGGAGCTGTTTTTT	CASSPGQVNTGELFF
TRBV10-1	TRBD2	.	TRBJ2-3	TGCGCCAGCAGTGATTCTAGCGGGGCCGCAGATACGCAGTATTTT	CASSDSSGAADTQYF
TRBV2	TRBD1	.	TRBJ2-7	TGTGCCAGCAGTGACAGGACAGGGGGTGACGAGCAGTACTTC	CASSDRTGGDEQYF
TRBV5-6	.	.	TRBJ1-2	TGTGCCAGCAGCTCTGGTCAGGGATACTATGGCTACACCTTC	CASSSGQGYYGYTF
TRBV4-2	.	.	TRBJ2-3	TGTGCCAGCAGCCAAGGACGGGCGGGAGATACGCAGTATTTT	CASSQGRAGDTQYF
TRBV5-5	TRBD1	.	TRBJ1-2	TGTGCCAGCAGCTTGGAGACAGGGAGCAACTATGGCTACACCTTC	CASSLETGSNYGYTF
TRBV9	TRBD2	.	TRBJ2-1	TGTGCCAGCAGCGTAGCGGTTAGCGGGGGCTACAATGAGCAGTTCTTC	CASSVAVSGGYNEQFF
TRBV7-6	TRBD2	.	TRBJ2-3	TGTGCCAGCAGCTCACTAGCGGGGGGGGATACGCAGTATTTT	CASSSLAGGDTQYF
TRBV6-5	.	.	TRBJ2-5	TGTGCCAGCAGTCCCACCGGAGAAGTAGGGACCCAGTACTTC	CASSPTGEVGTQYF
TRBV5-6	.	.	TRBJ1-5	TGTGCCAGCAGCCCCCGGGCCGGGGGGGGTCAGCCCCAGCATTTT	CASSPRAGGGQPQHF
TRBV10-3	.	.	TRBJ1-4	TGTGCCATCAGTGAAGGAGGGGCTCGGAGTGAAAAACTGTTTTTT	CAISEGGARSEKLFF
TRBV7-8	.	.	TRBJ2-2	TGTGCCAGCCGGGCCAGGGAACTCACCGGGGAGCTGTTTTTT	CASRARELTGELFF
TRBV19	.	.	TRBJ2-3	TGTGCCAGTAGTATAGGGACTTCCACAGATACGCAGTATTTT	CASSIGTSTDTQYF
TRBV28	TRBD1	.	TRBJ1-3	TGTGCCAGCACCCAACAGGGGATTGGGAGTGGAAACACCATATATTTT	CASTQQGIGSGNTIYF
TRBV6-6	.	few	TRBJ2-7	TGTGCCAGCAGTTACTCGAAGACTAGCTACGAGCAGTACTTC	CASSYSKTSYEQYF
TRBV29-1	.	.	TRBJ1-2	TGCAGCGTTGATCAGGGGCTTGACGGCTACACCTTC	CSVDQGLDGYTF
TRBV7-2	TRBD1	.	TRBJ1-1	TGTGCCAGCAGCTTAAGGACAGGGGGCACTGAAGCTTTCTTT	CASSLRTGGTEAFF
TRBV14	TRBD2	.	TRBJ2-7	TGTGCCAGCAGCGGACTAGCGTCCTCCTACGAGCAGTACTTC	CASSGLASSYEQYF
TRBV19	TRBD2	.	TRBJ2-7	TGTGCCAGTAGTATCGGCGGGAGCTCCTACGAGCAGTACTTC	CASSIGGSSYEQYF
TRBV29-1	.	many	TRBJ2-7	TGCAGCGTCGCGGACACCTCCTACGAGCAGTACTTC	CSVADTSYEQYF
TRBV7-9	TRBD1	few	TRBJ2-7	TGTGCCAGCAGCCGGACAGGGGCCTACGAGCAGTACTTC	CASSRTGAYEQYF
TRBV28	.	.	TRBJ1-5	TGTGCCAGCAGCAACAGGGTGAGCAATCAGCCCCAGCATTTT	CASSNRVSNQPQHF
TRBV6-6	TRBD1	.	TRBJ1-5	TGTGCCACAGGGACAGCGAAAGGGCCCCAGCATTTT	CATGTAKGPQHF
TRBV7-6	.	.	TRBJ1-2	TGTGCCAGCAGCTTCGGGGGGGGACTAGGCTACACCTTC	CASSFGGGLGYTF
TRBV6-6	.	medium-sized	TRBJ1-1	TGTGCCAGCAGTCCCCAGGGTTCTGAAGCTTTCTTT	CASSPQGSEAFF
TRBV6-6	TRBD2	.	TRBJ2-3	TGTGCCAGCAGTTACCTAGCGGGCACAGATACGCAGTATTTT	CASSYLAGTDTQYF
TRBV14	TRBD1	.	TRBJ2-1	TGTGCCAGCAGCTCGGACAGGGAAGTCGACTACAATGAGCAGTTCTTC	CASSSDREVDYNEQFF
TRBV4-2	.	few	TRBJ1-2	TGTGCCAGCAGCTCAGAGTGGAACGGAGGGGGCTACACCTTC	CASSSEWNGGGYTF